This T cell receptor beta chain was sequenced in a study of CD8 T cells in Susac syndrome. After extraction with the RNeasy kit, roughly 0.45 to 1 ug of the RNA was reverse transcribed using random hexamers. Via MiXCR, TCRdb re-called the immunoSEQ multiplex PCR reads, giving one row per CDR3 protein. The sample yields around 99,000 distinct CDR3 sequences, 90% to 98% seen once. This CDR3 is 14 amino acids long. Germline V gene sequence: CDR1 LGHDT, CDR2 YNNKEL (reference sequence). Deletions cut 2 bases from V and 1 base from J, with 5 bases between. The chain has TRBV3-1 and TRBJ1-4, with D uncertain. Sequencing used CD4+ T cells from PBMCs. The receptor's source is a human donor in good health. CDR3 DNA: TGTGCCAGCAGCCAAATGGGAACTAATGAAAAACTGTTTTTT. Protein sequence: CASSQMGTNEKLFF.